Shown below are 11 T cell receptor beta chains from a single sample sequenced in a study of blood T cell repertoires in COVID-19. Sequencing was performed with immunoSEQ multiplex PCR; in TCRdb, only in-frame clones are kept and a portion is missing. This repertoire shows around 77,000 clones, 65% to 90% found once; its top ten account for 11%. Sequencing was done on a sample of peripheral blood. The receptors were sampled from a man between 65 and 85 years old with active or convalescent COVID-19.

This chain connects TRBV6-1 to TRBJ1-2, with 12 bases lining up with TRBD1. V was clipped by 4 bases and J by 4 bases; unmatched bases: 10. The CDR3 runs to 17 residues. CDR1 MNHNS and CDR2 SASEGT come from the germline V gene. Here the CDR3 reads CASSGGTGGAWSYGYTF. CDR3 coding DNA: TGTGCCAGCAGTGGCGGGACAGGGGGCGCGTGGTCCTATGGCTACACCTTC.

The count of this clone is one. DNA of the CDR3: TGTGCCAGCAGCGCGGTCGGGACAGATACGCAGTATTTT. Amino acid sequence: CASSAVGTDTQYF. The chain joins TRBV11-3 to TRBJ2-3; no clear D. Germline values: CDR1 SGHNT, CDR2 YENEEA. Trimming stripped 5 bases from V and 3 bases from J, with 9 bases between. The CDR3 loop spans 13 amino acids.

The chain uses TRBV6-1 and TRBJ1-1; 9 bases agree with TRBD1. The CDR3 spans 14 residues. The V gene's germline CDR1 is MNHNS and CDR2 SASEGT. Germline trimming cut 3 bases from V and 7 bases from J; bases unmatched to any gene: 6. This CDR3 is CASSDYGQGREAFF. CDR3 coding DNA: TGTGCCAGCAGTGATTACGGACAGGGGCGTGAAGCTTTCTTT.

The genes are TRBV7-6 and TRBJ2-5; 8 positions agree with TRBD2. The CDR3 totals 17 residues. Unmatched junction bases numbered 14, after V lost 3 bases and J lost 5 bases. CDR1 and CDR2 from the germline V gene are SGHVS and FNYEAQ. This CDR3 is CASSFGHKRELDETQYF. In DNA, the CDR3 is TGTGCCAGCAGCTTCGGGCACAAGCGGGAGTTGGATGAGACCCAGTACTTC.

The rearrangement uses TRBV6-1 and TRBJ1-5; tentative D call: TRBD1 (6 bases). The length of the CDR3 is 14 residues. CDR1 and CDR2 (germline): MNHNS, SASEGT. With 3 bases removed from V and 5 bases from J, the gap between germline ends came to 11 bases. The CDR3: CASSDIQGDQPQHF. The CDR3 coding sequence is TGTGCCAGCAGTGATATACAGGGAGATCAGCCCCAGCATTTT.

Only a few counts were recorded for this clone. The J gene is TRBJ2-1, the V gene TRBV6-6; 11 bases fit TRBD2. Germline V CDR1 and CDR2: MNHNY, SVGAGI (reference sequence). The length of the CDR3 is 22 residues. Trimming at V came to 6 bases and at J to 1 base, leaving 23 bases not matched to a gene. Here the CDR3 reads CASRRRGLTSGAVVGSYNEQFF. CDR3 nucleotides: TGTGCCAGCAGACGAAGAGGACTGACTAGCGGGGCCGTAGTGGGATCCTACAATGAGCAGTTCTTC.

The gene calls are TRBV2 and TRBJ1-2; D call uncertain. The germline CDR1 and CDR2 sequences are SNHLY and FYNNEI. With 0 bases removed from V and 0 bases from J, the gap between germline ends came to 11 bases. This CDR3 has 16 amino acids. CDR3 in DNA: TGTGCCAGCAGTGAAGCGCCGACGGGTACTAACTATGGCTACACCTTC. Its protein is CASSEAPTGTNYGYTF.

The J gene is TRBJ2-5, the V gene TRBV2; 9 bases line up with TRBD1. This CDR3 contains 15 residues. The germline V gene encodes CDR1 SNHLY and CDR2 FYNNEI. The junction had 6 bases not matched to a gene; V was cut back by 3 bases and J by 4 bases. The DNA for the CDR3 is TGTGCCAGCAGTGACGGGACAGGGTTTTTAGAGACCCAGTACTTC. Translation gives CASSDGTGFLETQYF. Filled out from reference TRBV2 and TRBJ2-5, the complete variable domain reads EPEVTQTPSHQVTQMGQEVILRCVPISNHLYFYWYRQILGQKVEFLVSFYNNEISEKSEIFDDQFSVERPDGSNFTLKIRSTKLEDSAMYFCASSDGTGFLETQYFGPGTRLLVL.

The J gene is TRBJ2-1, the V gene TRBV7-2, with 12 bases aligning to TRBD2. Per the germline V gene, CDR1 is SGHTA and CDR2 is FQGNSA. The CDR3 extends over 18 amino acids. J was trimmed by 3 bases and V by 2 bases; bases with no gene match: 8. CDR3 region: CASSLLAGGFGRYNEQFF. CDR3 sequence (DNA): TGTGCCAGCAGCTTACTAGCGGGAGGGTTTGGTCGCTACAATGAGCAGTTCTTC.

The V call is TRBV28, the J call TRBJ1-5; 10 bases fit TRBD1. The CDR3 spans 18 residues. Germline V lookup: CDR1 MDHEN, CDR2 SYDVKM. The V and J ends lost 6 bases and 1 base, in that order; junction bases with no gene match: 12. CDR3 protein: CASSSRDRGVGSNQPQHF. The CDR3 nucleotides read TGTGCCAGCAGCTCTCGGGACAGGGGCGTCGGCAGCAATCAGCCCCAGCATTTT.

The chain combines TRBV27 with TRBJ1-3, with D possibly matching TRBD1 (6 bases). CDR1 is MNHEY, CDR2 SMNVEV, per germline (reference sequence). CDR3 size: 15 residues. V lost 6 bases to trimming and J lost 1 base, with 13 bases between them. The CDR3 DNA reads TGTGCCAGCAGCTCTAGGGGGACGTCTGGAAACACCATATATTTT. Translated, it gives CASSSRGTSGNTIYF.